The 17 T cell receptor beta chains below were found in one sample sequenced in a study of blood T cell repertoires in COVID-19. Clones were sequenced by immunoSEQ multiplex PCR, and TCRdb holds only the in-frame ones, with some missing. The sample includes around 70,000 clones, around 78% of them seen just once. Sequenced input: peripheral blood. The receptors stem from a human donor in a cohort sampled during active COVID-19.

The chain is built from TRBV7-8 and TRBJ2-6, with 8 bases aligning to TRBD2. CDR1 and CDR2 (germline): SGHVS, FQNEAQ. The junction had 11 bases not matched to a gene; V was cut back by 5 bases and J by 2 bases. This CDR3 has 18 residues. As DNA, the CDR3 is TGTGCCAGCAGCCCTCACCCTCGGACTAGCCCTGGGGCCAACGTCCTGACTTTC. It translates to CASSPHPRTSPGANVLTF.

The chain is built from TRBV19 and TRBJ1-1; TRBD1 matches 7 bases. Unmatched junction bases numbered 5, after V lost 7 bases and J lost 0 bases. Germline loops: CDR1 LNHDA, CDR2 SQIVND (reference sequence). This CDR3 contains 14 residues. In DNA form, the CDR3 reads TGTGCCAGTAACCCGACAGGGATGAACACTGAAGCTTTCTTT. This codes for CASNPTGMNTEAFF.

This sequence joins TRBV19 and TRBJ1-2, with TRBD1 matching over 9 bases. The CDR3 is 16 amino acids. The germline CDR1 and CDR2 sequences are LNHDA and SQIVND (reference sequence). V trimming: 3 bases; J trimming: 7 bases; junction bases outside the gene matches: 12. CDR3 nucleotides: TGTGCCAGTAGTATTGGAACAGGGGGCTGGCTGAGTGGCTACACCTTC. Protein product: CASSIGTGGWLSGYTF.

V is TRBV19 and J is TRBJ1-2; the D is unclear. The CDR3 is 16 amino acids. Germline V gives CDR1 LNHDA, CDR2 SQIVND (reference sequence). V was cut by 3 bases and J by 0 bases, with 14 bases left in between. CDR3 DNA: TGTGCCAGTAGTATGCAAGCGCCACGAGCTAACTATGGCTACACCTTC. It translates to CASSMQAPRANYGYTF.

The V gene is TRBV2, the J gene TRBJ2-1; tentative D call: TRBD2 (5 bases). This CDR3 region has 13 residues. The ends were cut back, 4 bases at V and 4 bases at J, with 8 bases in the middle. Germline-derived CDR1 and CDR2 are SNHLY and FYNNEI. The DNA for the CDR3 is TGTGCCAGCAGTGGGCGGACTTACAATGAGCAGTTCTTC. Translating it yields CASSGRTYNEQFF.

V usage is TRBV18 and J usage is TRBJ1-6, with 9 bases aligning to TRBD1. The CDR3 consists of 17 residues. Germline loops: CDR1 KGHSH, CDR2 LQKENI. Trimming took 5 bases from V and 10 from J; bases not matched to a gene: 15. This CDR3 reads CASSSAPPGQGLSPLHF. As DNA, the CDR3 is TGTGCCAGCTCATCCGCACCTCCGGGACAGGGATTGTCACCCCTCCACTTT.

The chain uses TRBV6-2 or TRBV6-3 and TRBJ2-7; maybe TRBD2 (6 bases). Trimming left V 6 bases short and J 1 base short, with 13 bases between. The germline V gene has CDR1 MNHEY and CDR2 SVGEGT. CDR3 length equals 14 residues. The DNA for the CDR3 is TGTGCCAGCAGCCGGGACTTGGGGTCCTACGAGCAGTACTTC. Its translation is CASSRDLGSYEQYF.

The V and J genes are TRBV28 and TRBJ2-3; TRBD1 aligns across 9 bases. Germline loops: CDR1 MDHEN, CDR2 SYDVKM. CDR3 length: 16 residues. J was trimmed by 4 bases and V by 4 bases; bases with no gene match: 9. This chain's CDR3 is CASSSRQGDIADTQYF. The CDR3 DNA reads TGTGCCAGCAGTTCGCGACAGGGGGATATAGCAGATACGCAGTATTTT.

This chain connects TRBV10-1 to TRBJ2-7, with D possibly matching TRBD1 (6 bases). V lost 3 bases and J lost 5, with 14 bases in between. The CDR3 runs to 14 residues. Looked up from germline, CDR1 is WNHNN and CDR2 is SYGVQD (reference sequence). CDR3 protein: CASSDNRASDEQYF. CDR3 nucleotide sequence: TGCGCCAGCAGTGACAACAGGGCGAGCGACGAGCAGTACTTC.

CDR3 sequence: CASSRGANGPGELFF. Written as DNA, the CDR3 is TGTGCCAGCTCACGGGGGGCGAATGGGCCCGGGGAGCTGTTTTTT. The chain combines TRBV19 with TRBJ2-2; possible D gene TRBD2, 7 bases. The germline V gene has CDR1 LNHDA and CDR2 SQIVND (reference sequence). The CDR3 has 15 residues. V shed 9 bases and J shed 6 bases, with 20 bases lying between them.

The chain joins TRBV12-5 to TRBJ2-2, with TRBD2 matching 7 bases. With V trimmed by 0 bases and J by 13 bases, 14 bases remained unmatched. This CDR3 has 16 amino acids. Germline-derived CDR1 and CDR2 are LGHNT and FRNRAP. CDR3 bases: TGTGCTAGTGGTTTGGTAACCGGGGGGAAGACCTTCGGGCTGTTTTTT. Protein sequence: CASGLVTGGKTFGLFF. The full variable domain, rest sourced from reference TRBV12-5 and TRBJ2-2, is DARVTQTPRHKVTEMGQEVTMRCQPILGHNTVFWYRQTMMQGLELLAYFRNRAPLDDSGMPKDRFSAEMPDATLATLKIQPSEPRDSAVYFCASGLVTGGKTFGLFFGEGSRLTVL.

The rearrangement links TRBV6-5 to TRBJ1-1, with D unclear. This CDR3 spans 14 amino acids. The V gene lost 0 bases and the J gene lost 6 bases, with 11 bases spanning the gap. The germline V gene has CDR1 MNHEY and CDR2 SVGAGI. CDR3 protein: CASSYSESVSEAFF. The CDR3 coding sequence is TGTGCCAGCAGTTACTCGGAGTCCGTCTCTGAAGCTTTCTTT.

The V and J genes are TRBV29-1 and TRBJ2-7; 7 nucleotides align to TRBD1. The germline V gene has CDR1 SQVTM and CDR2 ANQGSEA. J was trimmed by 0 bases and V by 4 bases; bases with no gene match: 9. The CDR3 runs to 15 residues. CDR3 region: CSVGSTGASSYEQYF. CDR3 sequence (DNA): TGCAGCGTTGGGTCAACAGGGGCGAGCTCCTACGAGCAGTACTTC.

The rearrangement uses TRBV11-2 and TRBJ1-2, with 10 bases that match TRBD1. V trimming: 6 bases; J trimming: 3 bases; junction bases outside the gene matches: 10. The CDR3 covers 16 residues. Per the germline V gene, CDR1 is SGHAT and CDR2 is FQNNGV. The DNA for the CDR3 is TGTGCCAGCAGTCGGAACACAGGGACAGGGGACTATGGCTACACCTTC. It encodes CASSRNTGTGDYGYTF.

In this sample, this clone turned up once. This chain connects TRBV6-2 or TRBV6-3 to TRBJ2-1, with TRBD2 matching 11 bases. The V gene end was trimmed by 1 base and the J gene end by 3 bases; junction bases not matched to a gene: 8. CDR1 MNHEY and CDR2 SVGEGT come from the germline V gene. This CDR3 is 18 amino acids long. CDR3 region: CASSYLYTSGSFYNEQFF. CDR3 nucleotide sequence: TGTGCCAGCAGTTACTTGTATACTAGCGGGAGTTTCTACAATGAGCAGTTCTTC.

This chain links TRBV27 with TRBJ2-1, with 10 bases matching TRBD2. Losses at the gene ends were 5 bases for V and 5 bases for J; bases not matched to a gene: 6. This CDR3 has 15 amino acids. The germline V gene encodes CDR1 MNHEY and CDR2 SMNVEV (reference sequence). Here the CDR3 DNA reads TGTGCCAGCAGTGGTCTAGCGGGAGTAAACAATGAGCAGTTCTTC. Encoded protein: CASSGLAGVNNEQFF.

This clone appeared a few times. The chain carries TRBV27 and TRBJ1-5; 8 nucleotides match TRBD1. Germline CDR1 reads MNHEY; CDR2 reads SMNVEV (reference sequence). Trimming removed 5 bases from V and 4 bases from J; junction bases left unmatched: 4. CDR3 length equals 14 residues. The CDR3: CASSPWTGNQPQHF. CDR3 DNA sequence: TGTGCCAGCAGTCCGTGGACAGGGAATCAGCCCCAGCATTTT.